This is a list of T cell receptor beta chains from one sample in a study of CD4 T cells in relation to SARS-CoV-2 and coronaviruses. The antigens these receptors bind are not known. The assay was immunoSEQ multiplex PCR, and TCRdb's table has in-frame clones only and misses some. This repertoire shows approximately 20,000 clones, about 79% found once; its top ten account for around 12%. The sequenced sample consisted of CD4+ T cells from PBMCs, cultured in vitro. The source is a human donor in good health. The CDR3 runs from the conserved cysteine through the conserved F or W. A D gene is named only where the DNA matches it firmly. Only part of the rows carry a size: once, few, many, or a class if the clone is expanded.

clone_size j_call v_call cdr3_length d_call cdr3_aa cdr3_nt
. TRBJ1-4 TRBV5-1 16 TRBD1 CASSSGQAGTNEKLFF TGCGCCAGCAGCTCGGGACAGGCCGGCACTAATGAAAAACTGTTTTTT
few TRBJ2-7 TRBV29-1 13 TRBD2 CSVEELAGSEQYF TGCAGCGTTGAAGAACTAGCGGGGAGCGAGCAGTACTTC
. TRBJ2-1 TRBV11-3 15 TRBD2 CASSLGATSSNEQFF TGTGCCAGCAGCTTAGGAGCGACTAGCAGCAATGAGCAGTTCTTC
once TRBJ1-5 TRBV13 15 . CASSLGVSDNQPQHF TGTGCCAGCAGCTTAGGAGTCAGTGACAATCAGCCCCAGCATTTT
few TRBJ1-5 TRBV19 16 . CASSVQGGYSNQPQHF TGTGCCAGTAGTGTACAGGGAGGGTATAGCAATCAGCCCCAGCATTTT
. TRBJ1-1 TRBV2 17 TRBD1 CASSEPWDRPVNTEAFF TGTGCCAGCAGTGAACCCTGGGACAGGCCTGTGAACACTGAAGCTTTCTTT
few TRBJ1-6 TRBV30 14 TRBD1 CAWSVAGGRSPLHF TGTGCCTGGAGTGTGGCAGGGGGAAGATCACCCCTCCACTTT
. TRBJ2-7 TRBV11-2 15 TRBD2 CASSSLAGGPYEQYF TGTGCCAGCAGCTCCCTAGCGGGAGGGCCCTACGAGCAGTACTTC
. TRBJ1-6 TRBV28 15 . CASSSRQGNNSPLHF TGTGCCAGCAGTTCGCGGCAGGGCAATAATTCACCCCTCCACTTT
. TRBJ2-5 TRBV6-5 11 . CASSQRETQYF TGTGCCAGCAGTCAGCGGGAGACCCAGTACTTC
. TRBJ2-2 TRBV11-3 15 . CASSPSTENTGELFF TGTGCCAGCAGCCCTTCGACAGAGAACACCGGGGAGCTGTTTTTT
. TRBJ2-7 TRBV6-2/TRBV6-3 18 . CASSQDKSDSWKLYEQYF TGTGCCAGCAGTCAAGACAAAAGCGACTCGTGGAAACTTTACGAGCAGTACTTC
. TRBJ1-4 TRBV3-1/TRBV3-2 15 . CASSRNWGANEKLFF TGTGCCAGCAGCCGCAACTGGGGAGCTAATGAAAAACTGTTTTTT
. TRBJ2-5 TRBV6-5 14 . CASSYSLAGETQYF TGTGCCAGCAGTTACTCGTTGGCGGGAGAGACCCAGTACTTC
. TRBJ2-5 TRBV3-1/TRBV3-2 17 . CASSQVLGLWGQETQYF TGTGCCAGCAGCCAAGTCCTCGGTCTCTGGGGGCAAGAGACCCAGTACTTC
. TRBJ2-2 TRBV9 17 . CASSGPSSQRATGELFF TGTGCCAGCAGCGGGCCCAGTAGCCAGCGAGCCACCGGGGAGCTGTTTTTT
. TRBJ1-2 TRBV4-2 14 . CASSPLEGNYGYTF TGTGCCAGCAGCCCCCTCGAGGGTAACTATGGCTACACCTTC
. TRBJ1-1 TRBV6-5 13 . CASPNRENTEAFF TGTGCCAGCCCAAACCGGGAGAACACTGAAGCTTTCTTT
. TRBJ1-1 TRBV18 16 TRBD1 CASSPPPGTGGTEAFF TGTGCCAGCTCACCACCGCCCGGGACAGGGGGCACTGAAGCTTTCTTT
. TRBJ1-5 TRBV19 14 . CASDVGLGNQPQHF TGTGCCAGTGACGTAGGGCTTGGCAATCAGCCCCAGCATTTT
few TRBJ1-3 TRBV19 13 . CASSLAPGNTIYF TGTGCCAGTAGTTTGGCCCCTGGAAACACCATATATTTT
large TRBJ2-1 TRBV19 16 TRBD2 CASRRAGGLTYNEQFF TGTGCCAGTAGGAGAGCGGGAGGGCTAACCTACAATGAGCAGTTCTTC
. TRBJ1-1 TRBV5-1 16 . CASSLMTDLSNTEAFF TGCGCCAGCAGCTTGATGACAGACCTCTCGAACACTGAAGCTTTCTTT
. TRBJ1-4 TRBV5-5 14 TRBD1 CASSRDSGNEKLFF TGTGCCAGCAGCCGGGACAGCGGTAATGAAAAACTGTTTTTT
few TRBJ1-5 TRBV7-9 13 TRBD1 CASSSDRVQPQHF TGTGCCAGCAGCTCGGACAGGGTTCAGCCCCAGCATTTT
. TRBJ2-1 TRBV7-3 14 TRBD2 CASSPGTSGNEQFF TGTGCCAGCAGCCCCGGGACTAGTGGTAATGAGCAGTTCTTC
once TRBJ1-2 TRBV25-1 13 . CASSELTGYGYTF TGTGCCAGCAGTGAGTTAACGGGCTATGGCTACACCTTC
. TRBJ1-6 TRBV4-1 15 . CASSQSNEFGSPLHF TGCGCCAGCAGCCAAAGCAATGAGTTCGGTTCACCCCTCCACTTT
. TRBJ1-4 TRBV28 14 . CASSLRPVWEKLFF TGTGCCAGCAGTTTACGCCCGGTTTGGGAAAAACTGTTTTTT
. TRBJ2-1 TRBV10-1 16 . CASSETPDAPYNEQFF TGCGCCAGCAGTGAGACCCCTGATGCTCCCTACAATGAGCAGTTCTTC
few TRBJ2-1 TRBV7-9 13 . CASSSGGDNEQFF TGTGCCAGCAGCTCCGGAGGGGACAATGAGCAGTTCTTC
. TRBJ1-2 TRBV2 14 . CAGAGDVANYGYTF TGTGCCGGAGCCGGGGACGTCGCTAACTATGGCTACACCTTC
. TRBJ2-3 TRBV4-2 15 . CASSQVGSGSDTQYF TGTGCCAGCAGCCAAGTTGGTAGCGGATCAGATACGCAGTATTTT
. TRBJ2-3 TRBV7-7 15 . CASSFSLARTDTQYF TGTGCCAGCAGCTTTTCGCTTGCTCGCACAGATACGCAGTATTTT
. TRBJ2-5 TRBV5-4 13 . CASSLWQGETQYF TGTGCCAGCAGCTTGTGGCAGGGAGAGACCCAGTACTTC
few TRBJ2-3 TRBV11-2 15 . CASSSGPPSTDTQYF TGTGCCAGCAGCTCCGGCCCGCCAAGCACAGATACGCAGTATTTT
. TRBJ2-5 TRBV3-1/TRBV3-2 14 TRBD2 CASSHPGAGETQYF TGTGCCAGCAGCCATCCGGGAGCGGGGGAGACCCAGTACTTC
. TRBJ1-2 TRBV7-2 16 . CASSLGGTGPRVGYTF TGTGCCAGCAGCTTAGGGGGCACGGGACCTAGGGTAGGCTACACCTTC
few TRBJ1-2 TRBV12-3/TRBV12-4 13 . CASSLNREYGYTF TGTGCCAGCAGTTTAAACAGGGAGTATGGCTACACCTTC
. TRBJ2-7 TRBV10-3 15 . CAISEREAGEYEQYF TGTGCCATCAGTGAGAGGGAGGCGGGTGAATACGAGCAGTACTTC
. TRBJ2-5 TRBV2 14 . CASSVRRVAETQYF TGTGCCAGCAGTGTCCGCAGGGTAGCAGAGACCCAGTACTTC
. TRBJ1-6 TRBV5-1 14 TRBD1 CASSTGGNNSPLHF TGCGCCAGCAGCACAGGGGGAAATAATTCACCCCTCCACTTT
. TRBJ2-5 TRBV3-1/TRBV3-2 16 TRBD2 CASTSRASGDRETQYF TGTGCCAGCACCTCCCGGGCTAGCGGTGATCGTGAGACCCAGTACTTC
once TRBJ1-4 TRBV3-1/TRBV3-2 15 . CASSQERSPYEKLFF TGTGCCAGCAGCCAAGAAAGGAGTCCGTATGAAAAACTGTTTTTT
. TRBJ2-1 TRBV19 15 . CASSIDPSLLAEQFF TGTGCCAGTAGTATAGATCCAAGCCTCCTAGCGGAGCAGTTCTTC
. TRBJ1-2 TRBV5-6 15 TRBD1 CASSLGQGAGYGYTF TGTGCCAGCAGCTTGGGGCAGGGGGCAGGCTATGGCTACACCTTC
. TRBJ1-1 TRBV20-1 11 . CSALGDRGAFF TGCAGTGCTCTGGGGGACCGGGGAGCTTTCTTT
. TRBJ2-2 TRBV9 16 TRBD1 CASSPTTGMWTGELFF TGTGCCAGCAGCCCAACGACAGGGATGTGGACCGGGGAGCTGTTTTTT
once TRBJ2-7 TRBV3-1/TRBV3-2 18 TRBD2 CASSQQYVGSGSSYEQYF TGTGCCAGCAGCCAGCAATATGTGGGGAGCGGGAGCTCCTACGAGCAGTACTTC
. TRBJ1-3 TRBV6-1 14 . CASSEQPTGNTIYF TGTGCCAGCAGTGAGCAGCCGACTGGAAACACCATATATTTT
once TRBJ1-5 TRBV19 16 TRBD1 CASSKSRDRGSQPQHF TGTGCCAGTAGTAAGTCCCGGGACAGGGGGAGTCAGCCCCAGCATTTT